Below, 15 T cell receptor beta chains from the same sample are listed, as sequenced in a study of blood T cells in healthy people across ages. Using a J-beta primer mix together with a sample-barcoded 5' primer, a second PCR was run for roughly 7 to 12 cycles. Using its own MiXCR run on the 5' RACE reads, TCRdb lists one record per CDR3 protein. The sample shows 550,000 to 700,000 distinct CDR3 sequences, 25% to 30% of them seen only once. The sample was blood. The source of these receptors is a woman in her 70s in good health.

A few counts support this clonotype. The chain is built from TRBV3-1 and TRBJ2-3; no definite D call. Germline CDR1 and CDR2: LGHDT and YNNKEL (reference sequence). Deletions cut 0 bases from V and 2 bases from J, with 15 bases between. CDR3 length: 17 amino acids. The CDR3 DNA is TGTGCCAGCAGCCAAGATCGTGAAGGCCGATTCACAGATACGCAGTATTTT. It yields the protein CASSQDREGRFTDTQYF.

This clonotype has only a few counts. The junction differs from germline at one of its ends, possibly a read error. The genes are TRBV11-2 and TRBJ1-6; D gene unclear. The CDR3 covers 15 residues. CDR1 and CDR2 (germline): SGHAT, FQNNGV. In DNA form, the CDR3 reads TGTGCCGGCAGCCCTCGGTGGGGAGTAGGTTCACCCCTCCACTTT. Amino acids: CAGSPRWGVGSPLHF.

This sequence joins TRBV20-1 and TRBJ2-3, with D perhaps TRBD2 (7 bases). The V gene's germline CDR1 is DFQATT and CDR2 SNEGSKA (reference sequence). Trimming left V 5 bases short and J 5 bases short, with 14 bases between. There are 13 residues in the CDR3. The CDR3 bases are TGCAGTGCTGGGGGGGGCCGTGGAGATACGCAGTATTTT. It codes for CSAGGGRGDTQYF.

The chain carries TRBV7-3 and TRBJ1-1; D perhaps matches TRBD1 (5 bases). CDR3 length equals 15 residues. With 1 base removed from V and 4 bases from J, the gap between germline ends came to 13 bases. Germline CDR1 reads SGHTA; CDR2 reads FQGTGA. The CDR3 here is CASSLNGAGSTEAFF. DNA of the CDR3: TGTGCCAGCAGCTTAAATGGGGCCGGCTCCACTGAAGCTTTCTTT.

This clonotype came up a few times. The chain carries TRBV27 and TRBJ1-4, with a weak D call TRBD1 (6 bases). The germline gives CDR1 MNHEY, CDR2 SMNVEV (reference sequence). This CDR3 has 15 residues. V was trimmed by 2 bases and J by 4 bases, leaving 11 bases between them. The CDR3 here is CASSLTQGFNEKLFF. The CDR3 nucleotides read TGTGCCAGCAGTTTAACTCAGGGGTTTAATGAAAAACTGTTTTTT.

The CDR3 is CASLINRGGNEKLFF. The CDR3 coding sequence is TGTGCCAGTCTAATTAACAGGGGGGGCAATGAAAAACTGTTTTTT. This chain connects TRBV6-6 to TRBJ1-4, with 8 bases matching TRBD1. CDR1 is MNHNY and CDR2 is SVGAGI in the germline V gene (reference sequence). CDR3 length: 15 amino acids. With V trimmed by 9 bases and J by 5 bases, 11 bases remained unmatched.

The J gene is TRBJ1-1, the V gene TRBV20-1; unclear D gene. Germline assignment: CDR1 DFQATT and CDR2 SNEGSKA (reference sequence). This CDR3 has 14 amino acids. The V end lost 3 bases, the J end lost 8 bases, and 19 bases lay between the germline ends. CDR3 DNA: TGCAGTGCTAGGCTAACACGGGGAAGTGGGGAAGCTTTCTTT. Amino acid sequence: CSARLTRGSGEAFF.

This chain joins TRBV20-1 and TRBJ1-4; no reliable D call. The CDR3 runs 11 residues. From germline, CDR1 is DFQATT and CDR2 SNEGSKA (reference sequence). With 5 bases removed from V and 8 bases from J, the gap between germline ends came to 9 bases. Here the CDR3 DNA reads TGCAGTGCTGGGGTCGTGGAAAAACTGTTTTTT. Residues: CSAGVVEKLFF.

This clonotype occurred a few times. CDR3 region: CSASKDRVEDTQYF. In nucleotides, the CDR3 is TGCAGTGCTAGCAAGGACAGGGTGGAAGATACGCAGTATTTT. J is TRBJ2-3 and V is TRBV20-1, with TRBD1 matching over 8 bases. Germline-derived CDR1 and CDR2 are DFQATT and SNEGSKA (reference sequence). This CDR3 region has 14 residues. The V segment lost 3 bases and the J segment 5 bases; nucleotides outside the gene matches: 7.

The rearrangement joins TRBV19 to TRBJ2-3, with D perhaps assigned TRBD1 or TRBD2 (5 bases each). The ends were cut back, 3 bases at V and 5 bases at J, with 18 bases in the middle. CDR1 and CDR2 (germline): LNHDA, SQIVND (reference sequence). There are 16 residues in the CDR3. CDR3 loop: CASSMPLRAGRDTQYF. The CDR3 coding sequence is TGTGCCAGTAGTATGCCGCTCAGAGCAGGGAGAGATACGCAGTATTTT.

This clonotype showed up just a few times. The V and J genes are TRBV7-2 and TRBJ1-2; TRBD1 matches at 8 bases. CDR1 is SGHTA and CDR2 is FQGNSA in the germline V gene. The CDR3 spans 15 residues. V shed 4 bases and J 3 bases; nucleotides not matched to a gene: 7. CDR3 sequence (DNA): TGTGCCAGCAGCTCCAGGACAGGGATGGACTATGGCTACACCTTC. Translating it yields CASSSRTGMDYGYTF.

The chain recombines TRBV2 with TRBJ1-4; D gene uncertain. V was cut by 4 bases and J by 8 bases, with 14 bases left in between. Germline values: CDR1 SNHLY, CDR2 FYNNEI. There are 14 residues in the CDR3. The CDR3 coding sequence is TGTGCCAGCAGTGGGGCCGGGGTCTCCGAAAAACTGTTTTTT. Translation: CASSGAGVSEKLFF.

V usage is TRBV7-2 and J usage is TRBJ2-5; TRBD1 might be the D (6 bases). The CDR3 extends over 15 amino acids. Trimming shortened V by 1 base and J by 10 bases, and 19 bases separated the two germline ends. Per germline, CDR1 SGHTA and CDR2 FQGNSA. The CDR3 sequence: CASSLGGRSQGGQYF. Here the CDR3 DNA reads TGTGCCAGCAGCTTAGGGGGACGGTCCCAAGGGGGCCAGTACTTC.

This clonotype was seen a handful of times. The final CDR3 position lacks the conserved phenylalanine or tryptophan, pointing to a likely read error. The chain joins TRBV6-5 to TRBJ1-6, with D unclear. The CDR3 extends over 13 amino acids. In germline, CDR1 is MNHEY, CDR2 SVGAGI. Trimming stripped 6 bases from V and 7 bases from J, with 10 bases between. The CDR3 spells CASSRVRNSPLHL. CDR3 coding DNA: TGTGCCAGCAGCCGCGTCCGAAATTCACCCCTCCACCTT.

The rearrangement joins TRBV11-2 to TRBJ1-2; no firm D call. The CDR3 runs 13 residues. Trimming removed 2 bases at V and 4 bases at J, with 8 bases between. CDR1 and CDR2 from the germline V gene are SGHAT and FQNNGV. As DNA, the CDR3 is TGTGCCAGCAGCTTATCGAATGGCTATGGCTACACCTTC. This encodes CASSLSNGYGYTF.